This TCR beta chain was obtained from a study of response to subunit inactivated influenza vaccine. Study results and limitations: Few additional T cells are recruited per seasonal influenza vaccination, authors suggested.

TCRdb recomputed calls from the RT-PCR reads with MiXCR, one row per CDR3 protein. The sample shows around 580,000 distinct CDR3 sequences, 12% to 15% of them seen only once. This clonotype appeared a few times. Its antigen is still unknown. The germline gives CDR1 MNHEY, CDR2 SMNVEV (reference sequence). Trimming at V came to 8 bases and at J to 6 bases, leaving 10 bases not matched to a gene. The CDR3 covers 15 residues. The genes are TRBV27 and TRBJ1-6, with 7 bases aligning to TRBD1. This receptor was taken from a man aged 50 to 59 who received an inactivated influenza vaccine. Specimen: PBMCs from blood, collected about 12 days after vaccination. The CDR3 here is CASRTTGAPNSPLHF. The CDR3 nucleotides read TGTGCCAGCCGGACAACAGGGGCCCCTAATTCACCCCTCCACTTT.